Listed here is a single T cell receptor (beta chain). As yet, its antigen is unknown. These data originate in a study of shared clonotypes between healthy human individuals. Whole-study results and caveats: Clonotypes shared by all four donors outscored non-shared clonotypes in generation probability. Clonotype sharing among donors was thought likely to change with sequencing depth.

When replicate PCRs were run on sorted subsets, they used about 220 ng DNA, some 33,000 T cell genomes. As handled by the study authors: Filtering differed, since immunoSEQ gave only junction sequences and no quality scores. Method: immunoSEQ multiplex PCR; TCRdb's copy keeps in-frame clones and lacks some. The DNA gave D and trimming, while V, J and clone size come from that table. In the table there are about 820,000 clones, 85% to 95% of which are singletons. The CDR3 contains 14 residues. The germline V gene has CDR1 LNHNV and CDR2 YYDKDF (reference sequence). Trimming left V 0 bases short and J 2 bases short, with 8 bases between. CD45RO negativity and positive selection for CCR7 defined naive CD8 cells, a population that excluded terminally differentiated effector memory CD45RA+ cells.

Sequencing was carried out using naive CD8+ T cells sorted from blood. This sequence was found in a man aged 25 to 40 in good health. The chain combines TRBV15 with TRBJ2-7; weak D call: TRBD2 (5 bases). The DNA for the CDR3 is TGTGCCACCAGCAGAGAGGAGGAAACCTACGAGCAGTACTTC. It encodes CATSREEETYEQYF.